Each of the 15 T cell receptor beta chains below was sequenced from the same sample in a study of brain T cells in children with intractable seizures. Data came from immunoSEQ multiplex PCR; TCRdb stores just in-frame clones and leaves some out. Among around 44,000 clones, about 93% were seen once, and the ten largest hold 5% to 6.5%. This specimen was peripheral blood, taken at surgery. These receptors were taken from a girl aged 2-10 years with tuberous sclerosis and intractable seizures.

This clone was seen just once. The chain has TRBV6-5 and TRBJ1-2, with D perhaps TRBD1 (6 bases). V lost 2 bases and J 8 bases, leaving 12 bases between the germline ends. CDR1 is MNHEY and CDR2 is SVGAGI in the germline V gene. This CDR3 has 13 amino acids. The CDR3 here is CASSYVRGYGYTF. DNA for the CDR3: TGTGCCAGCAGTTACGTCAGGGGATACGGCTACACCTTC.

The chain combines TRBV5-1 with TRBJ1-1; D remains unclear. CDR3 size: 13 residues. V shed 0 bases and J shed 7 bases, with 10 bases lying between them. CDR1 is SGHRS and CDR2 is YFSETQ in the germline V gene. CDR3 in amino acids: CASSLGQNVEAFF. The CDR3, as DNA: TGCGCCAGCAGCTTGGGGCAGAACGTTGAAGCTTTCTTT. The entire variable domain, with the rest obtained from reference TRBV5-1 and TRBJ1-1, is as follows: KAGVTQTPRYLIKTRGQQVTLSCSPISGHRSVSWYQQTPGQGLQFLFEYFSETQRNKGNFPGRFSGRQFSNSRSEMNVSTLELGDSALYLCASSLGQNVEAFFGQGTRLTVV.

The V and J genes are TRBV6-1 and TRBJ1-1; a weak D match, TRBD1 (5 bases). The V and J ends lost 3 bases and 3 bases respectively, with 5 bases between them. Germline-derived CDR1 and CDR2 are MNHNS and SASEGT. This CDR3 is built from 12 residues. CDR3 nucleotides: TGTGCCAGCAGTGACAGGGACACTGAAGCTTTCTTT. Translation: CASSDRDTEAFF.

The rearrangement links TRBV11-2 to TRBJ1-1; 11 bases are shared with TRBD1. The V gene's germline CDR1 is SGHAT and CDR2 FQNNGV. CDR3 length equals 14 residues. V was pared by 5 bases and J by 4 bases, with 3 bases of the junction left unmatched. CDR3 in amino acids: CASSPGTGGTEAFF. CDR3 DNA: TGTGCCAGCAGCCCAGGGACAGGGGGCACTGAAGCTTTCTTT.

This chain uses TRBV11-1 with TRBJ1-2; D unresolved. V was trimmed by 3 bases and J by 7 bases, leaving 12 bases between them. The germline CDR1 and CDR2 sequences are SGHAT and FQDESV (reference sequence). The CDR3 totals 13 residues. CDR3 sequence reads: CASSLAPSGGYTF. The DNA for the CDR3 is TGTGCCAGCAGCTTGGCACCCTCCGGTGGCTACACCTTC. Full variable domain (outside the CDR3, taken from reference TRBV11-1 and TRBJ1-2): EAEVAQSPRYKITEKSQAVAFWCDPISGHATLYWYRQILGQGPELLVQFQDESVVDDSQLPKDRFSAERLKGVDSTLKIQPAELGDSAMYLCASSLAPSGGYTFGSGTRLTVV.

The chain is built from TRBV7-8 and TRBJ1-5; tentative D call: TRBD1 (6 bases). The CDR3 length is 14 residues. The germline V and J ends were trimmed by 6 bases and 3 bases, with 12 bases remaining between them. Germline V gene lookup returns CDR1 SGHVS and CDR2 FQNEAQ. This CDR3 is CASRGGITNQPQHF. CDR3 DNA: TGTGCCAGCAGAGGGGGGATCACCAATCAGCCCCAGCATTTT.

This clone was picked up one time. This chain links TRBV19 with TRBJ2-1; D remains unclear. The germline V and J ends were trimmed by 4 bases and 6 bases, with 10 bases remaining between them. Germline-derived CDR1 and CDR2 are LNHDA and SQIVND (reference sequence). This CDR3 contains 13 residues. The CDR3 reads CASSRVTGNEQFF. CDR3 coding DNA: TGTGCCAGTAGTAGAGTGACGGGCAATGAGCAGTTCTTC.

The table lists this clone with a count of one. The rearrangement links TRBV7-6 to TRBJ2-7, with D possibly TRBD1 on 6 matching bases. This CDR3 region has 15 residues. The V and J ends lost 2 bases and 1 base respectively, with 12 bases between them. Germline loops: CDR1 SGHVS, CDR2 FNYEAQ. CDR3 region: CASSLSSDRSYEQYF. DNA of the CDR3: TGTGCCAGCAGCTTATCCAGCGACAGGTCCTACGAGCAGTACTTC.

The rearrangement joins TRBV10-3 to TRBJ2-7; TRBD2 aligns across 9 bases. The length of the CDR3 is 18 residues. From germline, CDR1 is ENHRY and CDR2 SYGVKD. The junction had 15 bases not matched to a gene; V was cut back by 3 bases and J by 3 bases. The CDR3 here is CAISDQRRTSERIYEQYV. DNA of the CDR3: TGTGCCATCAGTGACCAACGCCGGACTAGCGAACGCATCTACGAGCAGTACGTC.

The V call is TRBV5-6, the J call TRBJ1-4; the D gene is possibly TRBD1 (5 bases). V was trimmed by 4 bases and J by 4 bases, leaving 23 bases between them. Germline values: CDR1 SGHDT, CDR2 YYEEEE. This CDR3 has 18 residues. This CDR3 is CASSLGYRSGAVNEKLFF. CDR3 in DNA: TGTGCCAGCAGCCTGGGGTACAGGTCCGGCGCGGTTAATGAAAAACTGTTTTTT.

The chain is built from TRBV9 and TRBJ2-5, with D uncertain. CDR1 SGDLS and CDR2 YYNGEE come from the germline V gene. Between the trimmed V and J ends, which lost 4 bases and 5 bases, there was a span of 12 bases. CDR3 length equals 13 residues. The CDR3 coding sequence is TGTGCCAGCAGCTCCCCGTTCATCGAGACCCAGTACTTC. It translates to CASSSPFIETQYF.

DNA for the CDR3: TGTGCCAGCACCCAGGGAGGTCGGGAGACCCAGTACTTC. Translating it yields CASTQGGRETQYF. J is TRBJ2-5 and V is TRBV2; D is possibly TRBD2 (6 bases). V gave up 7 bases and J gave up 5 bases, with 14 bases separating them. Germline CDR1 and CDR2: SNHLY and FYNNEI. The CDR3 consists of 13 residues.

CDR3 in DNA: TGTGCCAGCAGCGTAGGGGGACACTCCTACGAGCAGTACTTC. Amino acid sequence: CASSVGGHSYEQYF. This rearrangement joins TRBV9 to TRBJ2-7; perhaps TRBD1 as D (6 bases). CDR3 length: 14 residues. Germline V CDR1 and CDR2: SGDLS, YYNGEE. Trimming shortened V by 0 bases and J by 0 bases, and 7 bases separated the two germline ends.

This rearrangement joins TRBV7-8 to TRBJ1-3; D ambiguous. Germline V CDR1 and CDR2: SGHVS, FQNEAQ. V was pared by 3 bases and J by 1 base, with 7 bases between. The CDR3 is 14 residues long. CDR3: CASSFPGSGNTIYF. Written as DNA, the CDR3 is TGTGCCAGCAGCTTTCCAGGATCTGGAAACACCATATATTTT.

This clone was seen more than once but under ten times. The CDR3 nucleotides read TGTGCCAGCAGTGAACTTATGAGCTCCTATAATTCACCCCTCCACTTT. Protein product: CASSELMSSYNSPLHF. J is TRBJ1-6 and V is TRBV6-1, with no clear D. V dropped 2 bases and J dropped 0 bases, with 8 bases sitting between them. Germline V CDR1 and CDR2: MNHNS, SASEGT. This CDR3 has 16 residues.